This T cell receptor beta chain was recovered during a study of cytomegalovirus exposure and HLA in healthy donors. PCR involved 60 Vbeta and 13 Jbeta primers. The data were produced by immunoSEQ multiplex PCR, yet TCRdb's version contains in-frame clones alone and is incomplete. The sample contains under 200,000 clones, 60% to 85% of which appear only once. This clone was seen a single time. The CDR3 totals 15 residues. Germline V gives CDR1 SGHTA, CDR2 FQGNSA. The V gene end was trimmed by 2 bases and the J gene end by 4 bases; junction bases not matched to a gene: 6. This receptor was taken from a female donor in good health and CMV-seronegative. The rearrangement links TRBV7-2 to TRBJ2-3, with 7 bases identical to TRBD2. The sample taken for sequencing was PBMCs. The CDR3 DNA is TGTGCCAGCAGCTTATTGGCGGGGGACTCAGATACGCAGTATTTT. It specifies CASSLLAGDSDTQYF.